This T cell receptor beta chain comes out of a study of blood T cell repertoires in COVID-19. On the study more broadly: In each case, the material was cDNA or gDNA derived from T cells, B-cell-depleted T cells, or PBMCs.

A Seattle source enrolled patients during active infection and followed them longitudinally. CDR3 size: 13 residues. Trimming pared 1 base from V and 0 bases from J, leaving 4 bases between. Germline loops: CDR1 SGHTS, CDR2 YDEGEE. As handled by the study authors: Reference gene primers were amplified, and this amplification served to estimate nucleated cell counts. Produced via immunoSEQ multiplex PCR; TCRdb's table is partial and in-frame only. V and J calls and clone size follow that table, whereas D and trimming were derived from the DNA. The data show almost 350,000 clones, with about 92% seen just once and around 3.9% held by the top ten.

The source of this sequence is an older woman with COVID-19, enrolled during active disease. Sequenced sample: peripheral blood. V usage is TRBV5-8 and J usage is TRBJ1-1; D unclear. The CDR3 spells CASSLKLNTEAFF. The CDR3 region has the DNA TGTGCCAGCAGCTTGAAGCTGAACACTGAAGCTTTCTTT.